Each of the 3 T cell receptor beta chains below was sequenced from the same sample in a study of regulatory T cells in long-lasting Graves disease. This sample's time point: newly diagnosed GD, antithyroid drugs for less than 3 months. Extracted RNA from PBMCs served as the source of the TCR library. Building of the TCR beta libraries involved iRepertoire HTBI primers and Arm-PCR of CDR3 regions. TCRdb reanalysed the multiplex PCR reads using MiXCR and keeps one entry per CDR3 protein. Altogether about 560,000 distinct CDR3 sequences are present, about 15% being singletons, with the ten largest covering about 11%. These data also formed part of another study, on T cells in Graves' hyperthyroidism and ophthalmopathy.

The sample here was peripheral blood mononuclear cells (PBMCs), taken at new diagnosis, from a patient treated with antithyroid drugs. These receptor sequences come from a man aged 18 to 30 with Graves disease.

The chain is built from TRBV29-1 and TRBJ2-7; D possibly corresponds to TRBD1 (5 bases). The V gene lost 6 bases and the J gene lost 0 bases, with 9 bases spanning the gap. CDR3 size: 12 residues. Germline CDR1 and CDR2: SQVTM and ANQGSEA. The CDR3 DNA is TGCAGCGTGACAGTAAACTCCTACGAGCAGTACTTC. Encoded protein: CSVTVNSYEQYF.

This clonotype has more than one count but fewer than ten. This chain uses TRBV28 with TRBJ1-1; weak D call: TRBD1 (5 bases). Germline V gene lookup returns CDR1 MDHEN and CDR2 SYDVKM. The CDR3 is 14 amino acids. V was pared by 6 bases and J by 4 bases, with 15 bases between. CDR3 bases: TGTGCCAGCAGCCTGACAGTGCAGTTCACTGAAGCTTTCTTT. As protein: CASSLTVQFTEAFF.

The chain carries TRBV3-1 and TRBJ2-7; D is tentatively TRBD1 or TRBD2 (5 bases each). Germline V gene lookup returns CDR1 LGHDT and CDR2 YNNKEL (reference sequence). CDR3 length equals 14 residues. Trimming pared 3 bases from V and 3 bases from J, leaving 12 bases between. CDR3 DNA sequence: TGTGCCAGCAGCCATGGGGACGGGCGCTACGAGCAGTACTTC. This gives the protein CASSHGDGRYEQYF.